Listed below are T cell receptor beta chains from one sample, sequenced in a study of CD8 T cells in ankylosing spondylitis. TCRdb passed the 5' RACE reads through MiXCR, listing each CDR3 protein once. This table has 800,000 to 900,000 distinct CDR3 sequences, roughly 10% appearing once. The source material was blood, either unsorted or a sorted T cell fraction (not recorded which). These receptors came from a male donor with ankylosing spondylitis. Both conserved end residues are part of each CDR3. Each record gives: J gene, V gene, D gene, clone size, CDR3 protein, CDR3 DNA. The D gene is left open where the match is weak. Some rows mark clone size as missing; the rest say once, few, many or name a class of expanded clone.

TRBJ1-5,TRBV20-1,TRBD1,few,CSAREWDRGRQPQHF,TGCAGTGCTAGAGAATGGGACAGGGGGCGGCAGCCCCAGCATTTT
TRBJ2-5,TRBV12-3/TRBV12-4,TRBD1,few,CASSFGDRDQETQYF,TGTGCCAGCAGTTTCGGGGACAGGGATCAAGAGACCCAGTACTTC
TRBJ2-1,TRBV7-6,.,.,CASSLGPGVAYNEQFF,TGTGCCAGCAGCTTAGGCCCCGGAGTAGCCTACAATGAGCAGTTCTTC
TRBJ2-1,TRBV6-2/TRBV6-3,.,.,CASTPWGPGFDEQFF,TGTGCCAGCACACCTTGGGGACCGGGGTTCGATGAGCAGTTCTTC
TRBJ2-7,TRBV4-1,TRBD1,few,CASSQEGGTGGEQYF,TGCGCCAGCAGCCAAGAAGGAGGGACAGGGGGCGAGCAGTACTTC
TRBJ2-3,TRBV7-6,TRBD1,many,CASSSGTGNTDTQYF,TGTGCCAGCAGCTCTGGGACAGGGAACACAGATACGCAGTATTTT
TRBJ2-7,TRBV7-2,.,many,CASSLGGRGLYEQYF,TGTGCCAGCAGCTTAGGGGGACGCGGCCTATACGAGCAGTACTTC
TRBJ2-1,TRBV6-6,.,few,CASSYEYEQFF,TGTGCCAGCAGTTACGAATATGAGCAGTTCTTC
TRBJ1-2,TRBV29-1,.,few,CSVLGSRYGYTF,TGCAGCGTGCTCGGCAGCCGCTATGGCTACACCTTC
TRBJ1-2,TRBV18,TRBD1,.,CASSPGTGGAGGYGYTF,TGTGCCAGCTCACCCGGGACAGGGGGCGCCGGCGGCTATGGCTACACCTTC